This TCR beta chain was captured in a study of T cells in Graves' hyperthyroidism and ophthalmopathy. General study results and limits: A model of 13 V-J features distinguished ophthalmopathy from stable hyperthyroidism. Model predictions of ophthalmopathy came a median around 7.1 months before onset.

Uncontrolled infection, other autoimmune disease, pregnancy or lactation excluded patients. Authors of the study amplified TCR beta CDR3 regions from RNA transcripts. The TCR CDR3 was amplified in a first-round RT-PCR using the HTBI primer set. TCRdb reanalysed the multiplex PCR reads using MiXCR and keeps one entry per CDR3 protein. The top ten hold around 23% of the sample, which has about 350,000 distinct CDR3 sequences, about 15% seen once. Germline CDR1 MDHEN, CDR2 SYDVKM. Trimming cost V 5 bases and J 1 base, with 14 bases left between them. There are 15 residues in the CDR3. With regard to this clonotype: Its antigen is unidentified.

This chain joins TRBV28 and TRBJ1-1, with D possibly TRBD1 on 5 matching bases. The specimen was blood. This receptor was identified in a woman in her 30s with Graves' hyperthyroidism. DNA of the CDR3: TGTGCCAGCAGTCTAATACAGGCCCCGAACACTGAAGCTTTCTTT. This encodes CASSLIQAPNTEAFF.